This T cell receptor beta chain is drawn from a study of shared clonotypes between healthy human individuals. V was pared by 5 bases and J by 4 bases, with 14 bases between. The V gene's germline CDR1 is SEHNR and CDR2 FQNEAQ (reference sequence). The CDR3 has 14 residues. TCRdb's table, derived via immunoSEQ multiplex PCR, lists solely in-frame clones and lacks some. The sample lists about 490,000 clones, 81% occurring once. Sequenced sample: PBMCs. The chain joins TRBV7-9 to TRBJ2-5; D tentatively fits TRBD1 or TRBD2 (6 bases each). The sequence came from a woman in her 40s in good health. Some clones in this sample may be carry-over from other donors' samples. CDR3 bases: TGTGCCAGCAGCCAGGAGGGGGGAGGAGAGACCCAGTACTTC. It translates to CASSQEGGGETQYF.